The 15 T cell receptor beta chains reported below all come from one sample, sequenced in a study of neurological immune-mediated disorders. In TCRdb, the 5' RACE reads were re-called with MiXCR into one record per CDR3 protein. The table has about 84,000 distinct CDR3 sequences, around 10% seen once; the top ten hold 1.8%. Sequencing input: PBMCs. Receptors originate from a man aged 40-55 years in good health.

This chain links TRBV5-1 with TRBJ1-6; weak D call: TRBD1 (5 bases). V was cut by 4 bases and J by 5 bases, with 13 bases left in between. The germline CDR1 and CDR2 sequences are SGHRS and YFSETQ. CDR3 length: 15 amino acids. CDR3 sequence reads: CASSVRQSDNSPLHF. Written as DNA, the CDR3 is TGCGCCAGCAGCGTTAGACAGAGCGATAATTCACCCCTCCACTTT.

This clonotype was detected a few times. The rearrangement links TRBV12-3 or TRBV12-4 to TRBJ1-1; D possibly corresponds to TRBD1 (5 bases). This CDR3 region has 15 residues. V lost 2 bases and J lost 6, with 16 bases in between. CDR3 protein: CASSLRMGPGAEAFF. CDR3 coding DNA: TGTGCCAGCAGTTTAAGAATGGGGCCCGGCGCTGAAGCTTTCTTT.

Many counts were recorded for this clonotype. The gene calls are TRBV12-3 or TRBV12-4 and TRBJ2-1; TRBD2 is a possible D gene (6 bases). V gave up 4 bases and J gave up 6 bases, with 13 bases separating them. The CDR3 is made up of 14 amino acids. In DNA, the CDR3 is TGTGCCAGCAGTTCCCGAGCGGGTCCCAATGAGCAGTTCTTC. Residues: CASSSRAGPNEQFF.

Ten or more counts support this clonotype. The chain employs TRBV29-1 and TRBJ1-5; TRBD1 matches 7 bases. Germline assignment: CDR1 SQVTM and CDR2 ANQGSEA. The J segment lost 7 bases and the V segment lost 4 bases, leaving 4 bases of the junction unmatched. This CDR3 comprises 12 residues. The CDR3: CSVAQGGQPQHF. In nucleotides, the CDR3 is TGCAGCGTTGCCCAGGGGGGGCAGCCCCAGCATTTT.

The table lists this clonotype with a few counts. The CDR3 is CASSRTGFSYEQYF. The CDR3, as DNA: TGTGCCAGCAGCAGGACAGGTTTCTCCTACGAGCAGTACTTC. The chain combines TRBV12-3 or TRBV12-4 with TRBJ2-7; 7 bases agree with TRBD1. V gave up 6 bases and J gave up 0 bases; unmatched junction bases: 5. This CDR3 has 14 residues.

This clonotype was picked up a small number of times. The chain has TRBV6-6 and TRBJ1-1; 12 positions match TRBD1. Unmatched junction bases numbered 10, after V lost 3 bases and J lost 2 bases. The CDR3 spans 18 residues. In germline, CDR1 is MNHNY, CDR2 SVGAGI (reference sequence). In DNA, the CDR3 is TGTGCCAGCAGTTATAATTTGGGGACAGGGGGCGTCAACACTGAAGCTTTCTTT. Protein sequence: CASSYNLGTGGVNTEAFF.

At least ten counts were recorded for this clonotype. The chain uses TRBV20-1 and TRBJ2-5; 8 positions agree with TRBD2. Germline CDR1 and CDR2: DFQATT and SNEGSKA (reference sequence). CDR3 length: 15 residues. The ends lost 0 bases at V and 0 bases at J; junction bases unmatched: 3. CDR3 sequence reads: CSARDSGEYQETQYF. The CDR3 region has the DNA TGCAGTGCTAGAGATAGCGGGGAGTACCAAGAGACCCAGTACTTC.

In its sample, this clonotype was seen many times. The gene calls are TRBV10-2 and TRBJ2-3, with D possibly being TRBD1 (6 bases). With 5 bases removed from V and 2 bases from J, the gap between germline ends came to 14 bases. The CDR3 totals 15 residues. The germline V gene encodes CDR1 WSHSY and CDR2 SAAADI. The CDR3 loop reads CASSLTGGDTDTQYF. CDR3 DNA: TGCGCCAGCAGTTTGACAGGTGGGGACACAGATACGCAGTATTTT.

This clonotype has at least ten counts. CDR3 sequence: CASSQGPLQFF. DNA for the CDR3: TGTGCCAGCAGCCAGGGACCTCTGCAGTTCTTC. The chain couples TRBV3-1 to TRBJ2-1; D may be TRBD1 or TRBD2 (5 bases each). Trimming removed 3 bases from V and 12 bases from J, with 9 bases in between. CDR3 length: 11 residues. In germline, CDR1 is LGHDT, CDR2 YNNKEL (reference sequence).

This clonotype has at least ten counts. The chain combines TRBV5-1 with TRBJ2-5; possibly TRBD1 or TRBD2 for D (5 bases each). Per the germline V gene, CDR1 is SGHRS and CDR2 is YFSETQ. CDR3 length equals 14 residues. Trimming stripped 3 bases from V and 0 bases from J, with 9 bases between. The CDR3 DNA is TGCGCCAGCAGCTCGGGGACGTACCAAGAGACCCAGTACTTC. Translating gives CASSSGTYQETQYF.

Ten or more counts support this clonotype. This chain uses TRBV10-2 with TRBJ2-5; tentatively, D is TRBD2 (6 bases). The V end was cut by 1 base, the J end by 4 bases, with 10 bases between. This CDR3 has 14 amino acids. The germline gives CDR1 WSHSY, CDR2 SAAADI. CDR3 loop: CASSEFGGVETQYF. CDR3 nucleotide sequence: TGCGCCAGCAGTGAGTTTGGAGGGGTAGAGACCCAGTACTTC.

This clonotype has ten or more counts. V is TRBV29-1 and J is TRBJ1-2; possible D gene TRBD1, 6 bases. The CDR3 is 15 amino acids. Germline V gives CDR1 SQVTM, CDR2 ANQGSEA. V was pared by 0 bases and J by 5 bases, with 16 bases between. For the CDR3, the DNA is TGCAGCGTTGAAGATACAGGGCGGTATACATATGGCTACACCTTC. The encoded protein is CSVEDTGRYTYGYTF.

This clonotype was recorded at least ten times. This chain uses TRBV10-3 with TRBJ2-1, with D maybe TRBD1 (6 bases). Per germline, CDR1 ENHRY and CDR2 SYGVKD. V was trimmed by 8 bases and J by 5 bases, leaving 10 bases between them. This CDR3 has 12 amino acids. The CDR3: CAIEGDHNEQFF. The DNA of the CDR3 is TGTGCCATCGAGGGGGACCACAATGAGCAGTTCTTC.

This clonotype was recorded many times. This chain uses TRBV10-3 with TRBJ2-6; TRBD2 agrees at 9 bases. The CDR3 consists of 18 residues. J gave up 2 bases and V 11 bases, and 16 bases lay outside the gene matches. From germline, CDR1 is ENHRY and CDR2 SYGVKD. The CDR3 sequence: CAAISDAGGGPGANVLTF. The CDR3 DNA sequence: TGTGCCGCCATCTCGGATGCGGGAGGGGGCCCTGGGGCCAACGTCCTGACTTTC.

In the case of this clonotype: This may come from a read error, since a much larger clone is one base off. V usage is TRBV20-1 and J usage is TRBJ1-2, with D perhaps matching TRBD1 (6 bases). Germline V lookup: CDR1 DFQATT, CDR2 SNEGSKA (reference sequence). The CDR3 has 14 amino acids. Trimming took 4 bases from V and 7 from J, leaving 19 bases between them. Here the CDR3 DNA reads TGCAGTGCTACAAAATCAGGGGTCTGCGGTGGCTACACCTTC. Protein sequence: CSATKSGVCGGYTF.